A selection of T cell receptor beta chains follows, all from one sample in a study of cytomegalovirus exposure and HLA in healthy donors. Generated by immunoSEQ multiplex PCR, the TCRdb table keeps only in-frame clones and is missing some. Among about 220,000 clones listed, approximately 83% were seen once. Source material: PBMCs. These receptor sequences come from a woman in her twenties or thirties in good health and CMV-seropositive. Each CDR3 is given with its conserved first and last residue. D genes are given only for firm matches. Part of the rows lack a size; the others show once, few, many or a class for expanded clones.

CASSASWSTDTQYF	TGTGCCAGCAGTGCCTCTTGGAGCACAGATACGCAGTATTTT	TRBJ2-3	NA	few	TRBV2
CASSLELGQGVNQPQHF	TGTGCCAGCAGTCTTGAATTGGGACAGGGTGTCAATCAGCCCCAGCATTTT	TRBJ1-5	TRBD1	NA	TRBV28
CASSVEGAVGGRANNEQFF	TGTGCCAGCAGCGTAGAGGGGGCAGTGGGCGGGAGGGCCAATAATGAGCAGTTCTTC	TRBJ2-1	TRBD2	NA	TRBV9
CASSLGQGKEKLFF	TGCGCCAGCAGCCTAGGACAGGGGAAGGAAAAACTGTTTTTT	TRBJ1-4	TRBD1	NA	TRBV4-3
CASSLRFGQQETQYF	TGTGCCAGCAGCTTACGGTTTGGGCAGCAAGAGACCCAGTACTTC	TRBJ2-5	NA	NA	TRBV7-9
CASSDPGRGIGELFF	TGTGCCAGCAGTGACCCGGGACGGGGGATCGGGGAGCTGTTTTTT	TRBJ2-2	NA	NA	TRBV2
CAWSSTGPDTQYF	TGTGCCTGGAGCTCAACAGGGCCCGATACGCAGTATTTT	TRBJ2-3	NA	NA	TRBV30
CASSEGTLHTGELFF	TGTGCCAGCAGTGAGGGGACCCTCCACACCGGGGAGCTGTTTTTT	TRBJ2-2	NA	few	TRBV25-1
CASSTVRTGGNQPQHF	TGCGCCAGCTCGACAGTGCGCACCGGAGGCAATCAGCCCCAGCATTTT	TRBJ1-5	NA	NA	TRBV4-1
CASSLKGGNYGYTF	TGTGCCAGCAGCTTGAAGGGCGGTAACTATGGCTACACCTTC	TRBJ1-2	NA	once	TRBV5-4
CASSVAGWADRLDEQFF	TGTGCCAGCAGCGTAGCGGGGTGGGCAGACCGTCTCGATGAGCAGTTCTTC	TRBJ2-1	NA	NA	TRBV9
CASSRGLTDTQYF	TGCGCCAGCAGCAGGGGCCTTACAGATACGCAGTATTTT	TRBJ2-3	NA	NA	TRBV5-1
CASSIRGGTATEAFF	TGTGCCAGTAGTATTCGGGGCGGGACCGCCACTGAAGCTTTCTTT	TRBJ1-1	NA	few	TRBV19
CASSQEGLRAGELFF	TGCGCCAGCAGCCAAGAGGGGCTCAGGGCCGGGGAGCTGTTTTTT	TRBJ2-2	NA	NA	TRBV4-1
CASSEPGQGATDTQYF	TGTGCCAGCAGTGAACCGGGACAGGGGGCAACAGATACGCAGTATTTT	TRBJ2-3	TRBD1	NA	TRBV2
CASSLASLGTGFHTEAFF	TGCGCCAGCAGCTTGGCCTCCCTCGGGACAGGGTTTCACACTGAAGCTTTCTTT	TRBJ1-1	TRBD1	NA	TRBV5-1
CASVGPTVSETQYF	TGTGCCAGCGTCGGCCCAACCGTCTCTGAGACCCAGTACTTC	TRBJ2-5	NA	NA	TRBV18
CASSPGQGDYEQYF	TGTGCCAGCAGCCCCGGACAGGGAGACTACGAGCAGTACTTC	TRBJ2-7	TRBD1	NA	TRBV7-9
CASIQGVTNEKLFF	TGTGCCAGCATTCAAGGGGTTACTAATGAAAAACTGTTTTTT	TRBJ1-4	NA	NA	TRBV6-1
CASSTQLASVDTGELFF	TGTGCCAGCAGCACTCAACTAGCGTCCGTCGACACCGGGGAGCTGTTTTTT	TRBJ2-2	TRBD2	NA	TRBV7-9